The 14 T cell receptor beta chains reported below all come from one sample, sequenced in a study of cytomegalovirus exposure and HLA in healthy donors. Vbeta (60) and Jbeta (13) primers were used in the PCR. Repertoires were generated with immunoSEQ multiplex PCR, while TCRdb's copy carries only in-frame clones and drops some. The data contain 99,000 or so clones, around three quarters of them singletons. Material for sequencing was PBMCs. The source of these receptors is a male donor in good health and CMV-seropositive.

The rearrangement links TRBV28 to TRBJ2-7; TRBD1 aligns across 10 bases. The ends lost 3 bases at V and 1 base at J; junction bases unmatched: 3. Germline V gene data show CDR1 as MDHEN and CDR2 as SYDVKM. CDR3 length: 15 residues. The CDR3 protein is CASSFLDRGSYEQYF. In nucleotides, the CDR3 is TGTGCCAGCAGTTTTTTGGACAGGGGGTCCTACGAGCAGTACTTC.

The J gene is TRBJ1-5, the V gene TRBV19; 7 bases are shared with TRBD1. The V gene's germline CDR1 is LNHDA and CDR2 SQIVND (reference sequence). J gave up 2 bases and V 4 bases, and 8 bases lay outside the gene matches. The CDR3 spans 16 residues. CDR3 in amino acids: CASSTSRGEGNQPQHF. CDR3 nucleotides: TGTGCCAGTAGTACGAGCAGGGGGGAGGGCAATCAGCCCCAGCATTTT.

This CDR3 reads CASSAPWGGGRSDTQYF. The DNA for the CDR3 is TGTGCCAGCAGTGCCCCATGGGGCGGGGGGAGGTCAGATACGCAGTATTTT. This chain uses TRBV6-1 with TRBJ2-3; 8 bases line up with TRBD2. The CDR3 is 17 amino acids. Germline V gives CDR1 MNHNS, CDR2 SASEGT. The V and J ends lost 4 bases and 4 bases, in that order; junction bases with no gene match: 13.

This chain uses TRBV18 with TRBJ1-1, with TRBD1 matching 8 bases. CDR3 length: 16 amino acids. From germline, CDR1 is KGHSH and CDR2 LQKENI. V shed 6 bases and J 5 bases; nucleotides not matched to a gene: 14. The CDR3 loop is CASSLGQGLEGTEAFF. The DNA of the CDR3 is TGTGCCAGCTCCCTCGGACAGGGCTTAGAAGGAACTGAAGCTTTCTTT.

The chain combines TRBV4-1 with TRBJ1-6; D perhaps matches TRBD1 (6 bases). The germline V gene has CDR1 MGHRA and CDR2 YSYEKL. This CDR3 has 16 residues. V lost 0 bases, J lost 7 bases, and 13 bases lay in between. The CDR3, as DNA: TGCGCCAGCAGCCAAGATCTCAGGGGTGTAAATTCACCCCTCCACTTT. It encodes CASSQDLRGVNSPLHF.

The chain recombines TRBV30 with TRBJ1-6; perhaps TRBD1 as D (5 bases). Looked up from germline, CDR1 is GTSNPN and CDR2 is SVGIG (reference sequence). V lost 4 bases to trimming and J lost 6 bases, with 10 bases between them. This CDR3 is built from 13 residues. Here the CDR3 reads CAWKLQGNSPLHF. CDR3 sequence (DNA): TGTGCCTGGAAACTCCAGGGTAATTCACCCCTCCACTTT.

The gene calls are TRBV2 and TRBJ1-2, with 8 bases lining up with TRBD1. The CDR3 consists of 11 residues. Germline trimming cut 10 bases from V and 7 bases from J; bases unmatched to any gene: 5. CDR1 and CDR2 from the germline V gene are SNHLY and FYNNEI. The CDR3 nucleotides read TGTGCCACCACACAGGGGGGTGGCTACACCTTC. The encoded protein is CATTQGGGYTF.

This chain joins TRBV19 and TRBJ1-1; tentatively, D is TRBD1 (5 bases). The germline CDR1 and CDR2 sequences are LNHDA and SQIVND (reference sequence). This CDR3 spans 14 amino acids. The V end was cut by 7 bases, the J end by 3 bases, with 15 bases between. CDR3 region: CASTELGGDTEAFF. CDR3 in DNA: TGTGCCAGTACCGAACTCGGGGGAGACACTGAAGCTTTCTTT.

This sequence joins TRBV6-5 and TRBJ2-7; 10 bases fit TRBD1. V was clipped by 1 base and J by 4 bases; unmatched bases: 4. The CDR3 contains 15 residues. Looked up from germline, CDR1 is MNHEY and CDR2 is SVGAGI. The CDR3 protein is CASSYWDRGPYEQYF. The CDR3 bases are TGTGCCAGCAGTTACTGGGACAGGGGCCCATACGAGCAGTACTTC.

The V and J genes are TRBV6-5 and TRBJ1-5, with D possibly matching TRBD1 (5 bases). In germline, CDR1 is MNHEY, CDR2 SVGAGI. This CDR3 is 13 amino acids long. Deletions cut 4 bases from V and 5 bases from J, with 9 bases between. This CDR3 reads CASSLTEDQPQHF. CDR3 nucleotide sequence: TGTGCCAGCAGTTTGACAGAGGATCAGCCCCAGCATTTT.

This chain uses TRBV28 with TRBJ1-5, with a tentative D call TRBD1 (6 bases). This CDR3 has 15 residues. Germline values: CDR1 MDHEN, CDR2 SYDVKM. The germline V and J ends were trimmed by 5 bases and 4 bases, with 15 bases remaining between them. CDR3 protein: CASSLTGTTNQPQHF. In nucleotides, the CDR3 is TGTGCCAGCAGTCTAACCGGGACAACAAATCAGCCCCAGCATTTT.

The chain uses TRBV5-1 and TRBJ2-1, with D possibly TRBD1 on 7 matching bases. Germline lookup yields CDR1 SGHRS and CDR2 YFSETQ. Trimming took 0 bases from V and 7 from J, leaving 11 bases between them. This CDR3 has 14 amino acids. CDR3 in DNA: TGCGCCAGCAGCTTGGCAGGGGGGACAAATGAGCAGTTCTTC. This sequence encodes CASSLAGGTNEQFF.

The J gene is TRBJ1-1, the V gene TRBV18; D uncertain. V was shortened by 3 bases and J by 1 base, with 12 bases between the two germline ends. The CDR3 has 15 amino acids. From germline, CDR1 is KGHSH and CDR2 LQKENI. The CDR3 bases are TGTGCCAGCTCACCCGGCTTGCGGCCGAACACTGAAGCTTTCTTT. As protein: CASSPGLRPNTEAFF. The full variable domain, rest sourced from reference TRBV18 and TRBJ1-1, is NAGVMQNPRHLVRRRGQEARLRCSPMKGHSHVYWYRQLPEEGLKFMVYLQKENIIDESGMPKERFSAEFPKEGPSILRIQQVVRGDSAAYFCASSPGLRPNTEAFFGQGTRLTVV.

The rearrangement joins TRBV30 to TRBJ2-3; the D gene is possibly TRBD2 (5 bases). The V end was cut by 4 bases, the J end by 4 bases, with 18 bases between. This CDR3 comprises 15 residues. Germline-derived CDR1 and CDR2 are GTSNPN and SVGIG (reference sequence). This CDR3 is CAWNLLAIRADTQYF. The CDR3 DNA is TGTGCCTGGAACCTCCTAGCAATTAGGGCAGATACGCAGTATTTT.